Shown below are 27 T cell receptor beta chains from a single sample sequenced in a study of Ad26.COV2.S vaccination and SARS-CoV-2 variants. Sample treatment: some 19 received Ad26.COV2.S at low or high dose, single or two shots; several received placebo; per-sample allocation not given. Sampling was done on day 63 after the first vaccine or placebo injection. Only in-frame clones appear in the TCRdb table, and some are missing; sequencing was by immunoSEQ multiplex PCR. The sample carries over 300,000 clones, around 82% recorded once. Sequenced here: peripheral blood, sampled in a trial of Ad26.COV2.S vaccine versus placebo. The receptors stem from a person between 18 and 65 years old who received the Ad26.COV2.S COVID-19 vaccine or a placebo.

The chain recombines TRBV7-2 with TRBJ1-3, with TRBD1 identical over 7 bases. V lost 1 base, J lost 2 bases, and 5 bases stayed unmatched. The CDR3 has 16 amino acids. Looked up from germline, CDR1 is SGHTA and CDR2 is FQGNSA. The CDR3 coding sequence is TGTGCCAGCAGCTTAGTTTACGGGACAGCTGGAAACACCATATATTTT. Protein product: CASSLVYGTAGNTIYF.

The chain is built from TRBV5-1 and TRBJ2-1; possibly TRBD1 for D (6 bases). Germline V gene data show CDR1 as SGHRS and CDR2 as YFSETQ. V was pared by 3 bases and J by 4 bases, with 14 bases between. The CDR3 spans 15 residues. CDR3 region: CASSSSGVGYNEQFF. CDR3 nucleotides: TGCGCCAGCAGCTCCTCAGGGGTTGGGTACAATGAGCAGTTCTTC.

The rearrangement links TRBV2 to TRBJ2-1; 10 bases are a match to TRBD2. Per the germline V gene, CDR1 is SNHLY and CDR2 is FYNNEI. Germline trimming cut 6 bases from V and 10 bases from J; bases unmatched to any gene: 9. The CDR3 contains 14 residues. The CDR3 loop reads CASRASGGPGEQFF. In DNA, the CDR3 is TGTGCCAGCAGAGCTAGCGGGGGACCGGGGGAGCAGTTCTTC.

The chain is built from TRBV9 and TRBJ2-3; possibly TRBD1 for D (6 bases). V dropped 2 bases and J dropped 4 bases, with 11 bases sitting between them. This CDR3 has 14 residues. Germline V gene sequence: CDR1 SGDLS, CDR2 YYNGEE. The CDR3, as DNA: TGTGCCAGCAGCGTCCAGGGGCTCGCAGATACGCAGTATTTT. Translation gives CASSVQGLADTQYF. The whole variable domain, remainder taken from reference TRBV9 and TRBJ2-3, is DSGVTQTPKHLITATGQRVTLRCSPRSGDLSVYWYQQSLDQGLQFLIQYYNGEERAKGNILERFSAQQFPDLHSELNLSSLELGDSALYFCASSVQGLADTQYFGPGTRLTVL.

This clone was seen only a few times. The chain employs TRBV2 and TRBJ2-7; D gene ambiguous. The ends were cut back, 9 bases at V and 0 bases at J, with 15 bases in the middle. There are 14 residues in the CDR3. Per the germline V gene, CDR1 is SNHLY and CDR2 is FYNNEI. The CDR3 DNA follows: TGTGCCAGTAAAAGGGAAGTGAGCTCCTACGAGCAGTACTTC. As protein: CASKREVSSYEQYF. The full variable domain, rest sourced from reference TRBV2 and TRBJ2-7, is EPEVTQTPSHQVTQMGQEVILRCVPISNHLYFYWYRQILGQKVEFLVSFYNNEISEKSEIFDDQFSVERPDGSNFTLKIRSTKLEDSAMYFCASKREVSSYEQYFGPGTRLTVT.

This clone has only a few counts. The rearrangement uses TRBV5-1 and TRBJ2-2; unclear D gene. Germline V gene sequence: CDR1 SGHRS, CDR2 YFSETQ. The CDR3 spans 13 residues. V lost 3 bases to trimming and J lost 3 bases, with 6 bases between them. DNA of the CDR3: TGCGCCAGCAGCTATCCTGACACCGGGGAGCTGTTTTTT. Translation: CASSYPDTGELFF.

This clone was counted only a few times. This chain links TRBV5-5 with TRBJ2-7, with 7 bases fitting TRBD2. Germline CDR1 and CDR2: SGHKS and YYEKEE (reference sequence). CDR3 length: 14 amino acids. V shed 2 bases, J shed 2 bases, and the junction held 4 bases outside the gene matches. This CDR3 reads CASSFVAGTYEQYF. Written as DNA, the CDR3 is TGTGCCAGCAGCTTTGTAGCGGGCACCTACGAGCAGTACTTC. Full variable domain (rest looked up from reference TRBV5-5 and TRBJ2-7): DAGVTQSPTHLIKTRGQQVTLRCSPISGHKSVSWYQQVLGQGPQFIFQYYEKEERGRGNFPDRFSARQFPNYSSELNVNALLLGDSALYLCASSFVAGTYEQYFGPGTRLTVT.

The J gene is TRBJ1-3, the V gene TRBV5-1; TRBD1 is a possible D gene (5 bases). V was trimmed by 0 bases and J by 4 bases, leaving 11 bases between them. CDR3 length: 15 residues. Germline V gene lookup returns CDR1 SGHRS and CDR2 YFSETQ. Here the CDR3 reads CASSLVTGTGNTIYF. Written as DNA, the CDR3 is TGCGCCAGCAGCTTGGTTACAGGCACAGGAAACACCATATATTTT.

The J gene is TRBJ1-1, the V gene TRBV27; the D is unclear. Germline CDR1 MNHEY, CDR2 SMNVEV (reference sequence). Trimming left V 6 bases short and J 6 bases short, with 11 bases between. The CDR3 is 12 residues long. CDR3 in amino acids: CASSAGPAEAFF. The CDR3 bases are TGTGCCAGCAGCGCTGGACCGGCTGAAGCTTTCTTT.

This clone was found once. J is TRBJ1-5 and V is TRBV2; TRBD1 matches at 8 bases. V lost 5 bases to trimming and J lost 1 base; unmatched junction nucleotides: 4. This CDR3 has 15 amino acids. Germline CDR1 is SNHLY and CDR2 is FYNNEI. In nucleotides, the CDR3 is TGTGCCAGCAGTTCAGGGGGCCGGAGCAATCAGCCCCAGCATTTT. Its protein is CASSSGGRSNQPQHF.

The CDR3 DNA reads TGCAGTGCTAAGGGTGGATATGGCTACACCTTC. As protein: CSAKGGYGYTF. The V call is TRBV20-1, the J call TRBJ1-2; D unresolved. Germline lookup yields CDR1 DFQATT and CDR2 SNEGSKA (reference sequence). Between the trimmed V and J ends, which lost 4 bases and 5 bases, there was a span of 8 bases. This CDR3 has 11 amino acids.

V usage is TRBV19 and J usage is TRBJ2-1; 10 nucleotides agree with TRBD2. Germline-derived CDR1 and CDR2 are LNHDA and SQIVND (reference sequence). The J segment lost 13 bases and the V segment lost 8 bases, leaving 5 bases of the junction unmatched. CDR3 size: 11 residues. CDR3 DNA: TGTGCCAGTGGCCTAGCGGGAGTTCAGTTCTTC. Encoded protein: CASGLAGVQFF.

This rearrangement joins TRBV5-6 to TRBJ2-7; a weak D match, TRBD2 (5 bases). V lost 2 bases to trimming and J lost 0 bases, with 9 bases between them. Germline V lookup: CDR1 SGHDT, CDR2 YYEEEE. This CDR3 is built from 14 residues. In DNA form, the CDR3 reads TGTGCCAGCAGCTTCGGGGTCGGCTCCTACGAGCAGTACTTC. Translation gives CASSFGVGSYEQYF.

The chain employs TRBV28 and TRBJ2-7, with 9 nucleotides matching TRBD1. Germline V gene data show CDR1 as MDHEN and CDR2 as SYDVKM. Trimming at V came to 5 bases and at J to 1 base, leaving 6 bases not matched to a gene. The CDR3 is 15 residues long. CDR3 residues: CASSVPGTGSYEQYF. CDR3 nucleotides: TGTGCCAGCAGTGTCCCGGGGACAGGGTCCTACGAGCAGTACTTC.

V gene TRBV7-8 combines with J gene TRBJ2-1; D is ambiguous. Per germline, CDR1 SGHVS and CDR2 FQNEAQ. CDR3 length equals 14 residues. The V and J ends lost 1 base and 4 bases respectively, with 8 bases between them. The CDR3 region has the DNA TGTGCCAGCAGCTTAGTCTCATTTTACAATGAGCAGTTCTTC. Its protein is CASSLVSFYNEQFF.

The table lists this clone with a count of one. Other DNA sequences from this sample encode an identical CDR3 as well. This chain joins TRBV9 and TRBJ1-3; D is ambiguous. CDR3 length: 12 residues. Deletions cut 2 bases from V and 4 bases from J, with 4 bases between. The germline gives CDR1 SGDLS, CDR2 YYNGEE. The CDR3 protein is CASSVGGNTIYF. For the CDR3, the DNA is TGTGCCAGCAGCGTTGGCGGAAACACCATATATTTT.

The chain is built from TRBV13 and TRBJ2-7, with 7 positions matching TRBD1. The junction had 13 bases not matched to a gene; V was cut back by 5 bases and J by 0 bases. In germline, CDR1 is PRHDT, CDR2 FYEKMQ (reference sequence). The CDR3 has 17 residues. CDR3 nucleotide sequence: TGTGCCAGCAGCCCCACCCATCGCAGGGACAGCTCCTACGAGCAGTACTTC. Its translation is CASSPTHRRDSSYEQYF.

The chain joins TRBV7-9 to TRBJ2-2, with a possible D match to TRBD1 (5 bases). The CDR3 is made up of 16 amino acids. Trimming removed 5 bases from V and 4 bases from J, with 17 bases in between. Per the germline V gene, CDR1 is SEHNR and CDR2 is FQNEAQ (reference sequence). CDR3 protein: CASSLVWTPLTGELFF. CDR3 DNA sequence: TGTGCCAGCAGCCTCGTCTGGACACCACTCACCGGGGAGCTGTTTTTT.

V gene TRBV5-1 combines with J gene TRBJ2-5; possibly TRBD1 for D (6 bases). The CDR3 is 14 residues long. Looked up from germline, CDR1 is SGHRS and CDR2 is YFSETQ. V was cut by 0 bases and J by 4 bases, with 10 bases left in between. The CDR3 DNA follows: TGCGCCAGCAGCTTGGGAGGGGGACGAGAGACCCAGTACTTC. It encodes CASSLGGGRETQYF.

The V and J genes are TRBV6-5 and TRBJ1-2, with 7 bases lining up with TRBD1. There are 13 residues in the CDR3. The germline gives CDR1 MNHEY, CDR2 SVGAGI. V lost 6 bases and J lost 7; bases outside the gene matches: 8. The DNA of the CDR3 is TGTGCCAGCAGCGATTCAGGGGGACGTGGCTACACCTTC. This gives the protein CASSDSGGRGYTF.

This clone was observed a handful of times. The CDR3 bases are TGTGCCAGCCATAAAATTGGCGGGGCCAACGTCCTGACTTTC. It yields the protein CASHKIGGANVLTF. The chain uses TRBV27 and TRBJ2-6; the D is unclear. This CDR3 is built from 14 residues. V lost 8 bases, J lost 4 bases, and 12 bases lay in between. Germline loops: CDR1 MNHEY, CDR2 SMNVEV (reference sequence).

This chain joins TRBV7-9 and TRBJ1-1, with D possibly being TRBD1 (6 bases). Germline lookup yields CDR1 SEHNR and CDR2 FQNEAQ (reference sequence). Trimming took 1 base from V and 8 from J, leaving 14 bases between them. This CDR3 spans 14 amino acids. CDR3 coding DNA: TGTGCCAGCAGCTTAGTTAATAATGGACAGGAAGCTTTCTTT. As protein: CASSLVNNGQEAFF.

The J gene is TRBJ2-1, the V gene TRBV13, with D possibly TRBD2 on 5 matching bases. The V end lost 5 bases, the J end lost 8 bases, and 22 bases lay between the germline ends. Germline V gene sequence: CDR1 PRHDT, CDR2 FYEKMQ (reference sequence). There are 16 residues in the CDR3. The CDR3: CASSRQRTSYRDEQFF. CDR3 in DNA: TGTGCCAGCAGCCGCCAGAGGACTTCCTACCGCGATGAGCAGTTCTTC.

Points on this clone: The junction shows a germline mismatch at one end, possibly a read error. The chain recombines TRBV5-1 with TRBJ1-2; 8 positions agree with TRBD1. Germline V gene sequence: CDR1 SGHRS, CDR2 YFSETQ. The CDR3 loop spans 15 amino acids. DNA for the CDR3: TGCGCCAGCACCTTGGGGCAGGGGGCGAGTTATGGCTACACCTTC. Its protein product is CASTLGQGASYGYTF.

A remark on this clone: At the DNA level, this CDR3 is encoded by other sequences in the same sample as well. The chain combines TRBV7-9 with TRBJ1-5, with 7 bases identical to TRBD1. The ends lost 6 bases at V and 2 bases at J; junction bases unmatched: 4. From germline, CDR1 is SEHNR and CDR2 FQNEAQ (reference sequence). CDR3 length equals 14 residues. The CDR3 nucleotides are TGTGCCAGCAGTCCTGGGACAGGCAATCAGCCCCAGCATTTT. Translating gives CASSPGTGNQPQHF.

This clone appeared a few times. The chain carries TRBV5-1 and TRBJ2-7; D call uncertain. Trimming took 4 bases from V and 6 from J, leaving 17 bases between them. CDR3 length equals 14 residues. CDR1 and CDR2 from the germline V gene are SGHRS and YFSETQ. The CDR3 nucleotides read TGCGCCAGCAGCATTGGACCCACCCGAGGCGAGCAGTACTTC. The encoded protein is CASSIGPTRGEQYF.

The V gene is TRBV29-1, the J gene TRBJ2-7, with 7 nucleotides matching TRBD2. The junction had 14 bases not matched to a gene; V was cut back by 2 bases and J by 7 bases. The CDR3 sequence is 15 residues long. The germline V gene encodes CDR1 SQVTM and CDR2 ANQGSEA. CDR3 protein: CSVEPGSSGEGEQYF. The CDR3 nucleotides are TGCAGCGTTGAACCCGGCTCGTCTGGGGAGGGGGAGCAGTACTTC.